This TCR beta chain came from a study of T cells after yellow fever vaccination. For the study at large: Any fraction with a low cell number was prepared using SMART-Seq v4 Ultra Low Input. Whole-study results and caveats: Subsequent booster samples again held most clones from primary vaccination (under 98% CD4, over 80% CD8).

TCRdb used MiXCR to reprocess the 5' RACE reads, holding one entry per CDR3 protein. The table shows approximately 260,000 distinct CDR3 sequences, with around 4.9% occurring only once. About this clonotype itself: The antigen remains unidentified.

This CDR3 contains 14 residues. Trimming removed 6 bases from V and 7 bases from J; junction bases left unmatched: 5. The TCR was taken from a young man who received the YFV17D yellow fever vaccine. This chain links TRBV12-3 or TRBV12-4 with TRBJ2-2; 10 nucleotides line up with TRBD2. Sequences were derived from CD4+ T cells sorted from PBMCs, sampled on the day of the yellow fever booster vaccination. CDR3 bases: TGTGCCAGCAGCAGCCAGCGGGGGGGCGGGGAGCTGTTTTTT. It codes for CASSSQRGGGELFF.